This T cell receptor beta chain was recovered during a study of control samples from healthy donors and cancer patients (TCRdb year 2020). This clone appeared a single time. No cognate antigen has been identified for it. No quality values exist for individual bases; no much larger clone is one base distant. Library prep was done by the immunoSEQ multiplex PCR assay. The immuneACCESS repertoire file appears here via TCRdb, limited to in-frame rearrangements. These files lack a portion of the clones; in checked studies, under half of the deficit traces to unresolved V genes, and the cause of the others is not known. A total of about 410,000 clones appear in this sample, around 90% of them only once. In total, the top ten clones hold around 6.4% of the sample. The germline V gene yields LGHNA for CDR1 and YSLEER for CDR2. Trimming at the junction amounts to 0 bases on V and 4 bases on J, and the germline ends lie 10 bases apart. Its CDR3 holds 14 amino acids, cysteine through phenylalanine. Only the CDR3 region is kept as DNA, spanning 42 bases read in frame from base 1.

Sample: PBMCs. The chain is encoded by TRBV4-3 joined to TRBJ2-7; D gene: possibly TRBD1, on 5 matching bases. The clonotype comes from a man in his forties with head and neck cancer. CDR3 reads: CASSQDLDSYEQYF. The bases are TGCGCCAGCAGCCAAGATCTCGACAGTTACGAGCAGTACTTC.